The next 17 T cell receptor beta chains were all read from a single sample in a study of shared clonotypes between healthy human individuals. Using immunoSEQ multiplex PCR, the repertoire was profiled, and TCRdb retains in-frame clones only, with some absent. The sample yields some 240,000 clones, under 80% seen once. The source material was memory CD4+ T cells sorted from blood. Subset in this sample: CD45RA-negative fraction. All receptors come from a man aged 25 to 45 in good health.

This chain uses TRBV11-3 with TRBJ2-7, with 8 positions matching TRBD1. CDR3 length equals 15 residues. Germline trimming cut 2 bases from V and 2 bases from J; bases unmatched to any gene: 5. Germline assignment: CDR1 SGHNT and CDR2 YENEEA. The CDR3 DNA is TGTGCCAGCAGCTTATCTGGACAGGGACCCTACGAGCAGTACTTC. Translated, it gives CASSLSGQGPYEQYF.

The gene calls are TRBV28 and TRBJ1-4; maybe TRBD1 (6 bases). V was pared by 4 bases and J by 7 bases, with 19 bases between. Germline V gives CDR1 MDHEN, CDR2 SYDVKM. The CDR3 consists of 16 residues. CDR3 residues: CASSYPGERDGEKLFF. CDR3 DNA: TGTGCCAGCAGTTACCCAGGGGAGCGGGACGGTGAAAAACTGTTTTTT.

This rearrangement joins TRBV19 to TRBJ2-7; 8 bases agree with TRBD2. The CDR3 runs to 15 residues. Germline lookup yields CDR1 LNHDA and CDR2 SQIVND (reference sequence). Germline trimming cut 6 bases from V and 7 bases from J; bases unmatched to any gene: 14. The CDR3 DNA is TGTGCCAGTAGACCTACTAGCGGAGCTCCTTGGGAGCAGTACTTC. It is translated as CASRPTSGAPWEQYF. The full variable domain, with the rest looked up from reference TRBV19 and TRBJ2-7, is DGGITQSPKYLFRKEGQNVTLSCEQNLNHDAMYWYRQDPGQGLRLIYYSQIVNDFQKGDIAEGYSVSREKKESFPLTVTSAQKNPTAFYLCASRPTSGAPWEQYFGPGTRLTVT.

This clone was counted between two and nine times. In nucleotides, the CDR3 is TGTGCCAGCAGCGTAGGTGGTAGCGGGAGGGCCCCCGGGGAGCTGTTTTTT. Translating gives CASSVGGSGRAPGELFF. This sequence joins TRBV9 and TRBJ2-2, with TRBD2 matching over 11 bases. The V segment lost 0 bases and the J segment 6 bases; nucleotides outside the gene matches: 7. Germline V gene lookup returns CDR1 SGDLS and CDR2 YYNGEE. The length of the CDR3 is 17 residues. Using reference TRBV9 and TRBJ2-2 for the parts outside the CDR3, the full variable domain is DSGVTQTPKHLITATGQRVTLRCSPRSGDLSVYWYQQSLDQGLQFLIQYYNGEERAKGNILERFSAQQFPDLHSELNLSSLELGDSALYFCASSVGGSGRAPGELFFGEGSRLTVL.

The rearrangement links TRBV7-2 to TRBJ1-1; weak D call: TRBD1 (6 bases). The ends were cut back, 1 base at V and 7 bases at J, with 13 bases in the middle. The CDR3 has 14 residues. The germline V gene encodes CDR1 SGHTA and CDR2 FQGNSA. The CDR3 sequence is CASSLDRVPREAFF. CDR3 sequence (DNA): TGTGCCAGCAGCTTAGACAGGGTCCCGCGTGAAGCTTTCTTT.

The V call is TRBV9, the J call TRBJ2-2; D not certain. This CDR3 is 15 amino acids long. Trimming stripped 4 bases from V and 1 base from J, with 11 bases between. Germline-derived CDR1 and CDR2 are SGDLS and YYNGEE. CDR3 in amino acids: CASSPRSLNTGELFF. CDR3 coding DNA: TGTGCCAGCAGCCCGCGCAGTCTGAACACCGGGGAGCTGTTTTTT.

The rearrangement uses TRBV2 and TRBJ1-5; 7 bases agree with TRBD1. This CDR3 is 15 amino acids long. V shed 4 bases and J 5 bases; nucleotides not matched to a gene: 8. From germline, CDR1 is SNHLY and CDR2 FYNNEI. CDR3 region: CASSVQGSPDQPQHF. CDR3 DNA sequence: TGTGCCAGCAGTGTACAGGGGAGCCCGGATCAGCCCCAGCATTTT.

The chain recombines TRBV5-5 with TRBJ2-1; tentatively, D is TRBD2 (6 bases). The germline V gene has CDR1 SGHKS and CDR2 YYEKEE (reference sequence). This CDR3 comprises 15 residues. V was trimmed by 4 bases and J by 2 bases, leaving 13 bases between them. DNA for the CDR3: TGTGCCAGCAGCCCCTGGGGGGAGGCCTACAATGAGCAGTTCTTC. This encodes CASSPWGEAYNEQFF.

The V call is TRBV29-1, the J call TRBJ2-1; 8 bases line up with TRBD2. Germline V lookup: CDR1 SQVTM, CDR2 ANQGSEA. Trimming took 3 bases from V and 0 from J; bases not matched to a gene: 4. The CDR3 length is 15 residues. CDR3 sequence: CSVDRRGVSYNEQFF. The CDR3 bases are TGCAGCGTTGACAGGCGGGGGGTCTCCTACAATGAGCAGTTCTTC.

As to this clone: This may come from a read error, since a much larger clone is one base off. The J gene is TRBJ1-1, the V gene TRBV7-9, with 9 nucleotides matching TRBD1. Trimming at V came to 5 bases and at J to 4 bases, leaving 2 bases not matched to a gene. The V gene's germline CDR1 is SEHNR and CDR2 FQNEAQ (reference sequence). The CDR3 has 13 residues. CDR3 residues: CASSLQGATEAFF. In nucleotides, the CDR3 is TGTGCCAGCAGCCTACAGGGGGCCACTGAAGCTTTCTTT.

A single count supports this clone. The gene calls are TRBV25-1 and TRBJ2-1; D perhaps matches TRBD1 (6 bases). The CDR3 loop spans 15 amino acids. Between the trimmed V and J ends, which lost 4 bases and 0 bases, there was a span of 10 bases. Germline-derived CDR1 and CDR2 are MGHDK and SYGVNS. CDR3 residues: CASSAGQSSYNEQFF. As DNA, the CDR3 is TGTGCCAGCAGTGCCGGACAGAGCTCCTACAATGAGCAGTTCTTC. The full variable domain, rest sourced from reference TRBV25-1 and TRBJ2-1, is EADIYQTPRYLVIGTGKKITLECSQTMGHDKMYWYQQDPGMELHLIHYSYGVNSTEKGDLSSESTVSRIRTEHFPLTLESARPSHTSQYLCASSAGQSSYNEQFFGPGTRLTVL.

The chain links TRBV7-2 to TRBJ2-2; no clear D. Per germline, CDR1 SGHTA and CDR2 FQGNSA. This CDR3 is built from 15 residues. Trimming left V 1 base short and J 1 base short, with 7 bases between. The DNA for the CDR3 is TGTGCCAGCAGCTTAGTTCTAGGGAACACCGGGGAGCTGTTTTTT. This codes for CASSLVLGNTGELFF.

The count of this clone is one. The gene calls are TRBV18 and TRBJ1-1; D unclear. Per the germline V gene, CDR1 is KGHSH and CDR2 is LQKENI. V lost 3 bases to trimming and J lost 3 bases, with 14 bases between them. This CDR3 has 15 amino acids. This CDR3 reads CASSPRPNQDTEAFF. DNA of the CDR3: TGTGCCAGCTCACCTAGACCCAATCAAGACACTGAAGCTTTCTTT.

This rearrangement joins TRBV2 to TRBJ2-1, with 15 positions matching TRBD2. The CDR3 is 17 residues long. V gave up 6 bases and J gave up 1 base; unmatched junction bases: 4. CDR1 and CDR2 from the germline V gene are SNHLY and FYNNEI. The CDR3 region has the DNA TGTGCCAGCAGAGGGACTAGCGGGAGGTTGTCCTACAATGAGCAGTTCTTC. Translating gives CASRGTSGRLSYNEQFF.

V gene TRBV28 combines with J gene TRBJ2-7, with D perhaps TRBD2 (6 bases). Germline loops: CDR1 MDHEN, CDR2 SYDVKM. The CDR3 runs to 16 residues. V was shortened by 1 base and J by 1 base, with 14 bases between the two germline ends. The CDR3 bases are TGTGCCAGCAGTTTATCCCTCCGGGACTCGTCCTACGAGCAGTACTTC. Encoded protein: CASSLSLRDSSYEQYF.

V and J are TRBV6-1 and TRBJ2-1, with 7 bases lining up with TRBD1. CDR1 MNHNS and CDR2 SASEGT come from the germline V gene. The CDR3 contains 13 residues. The V segment lost 6 bases and the J segment 8 bases; nucleotides outside the gene matches: 7. The CDR3 DNA reads as TGTGCCAGCAGAAAACCGCAGGGGGATGAGCAGTTCTTC. Amino acid sequence: CASRKPQGDEQFF.

This clone was seen more than once but under ten times. This sequence joins TRBV5-1 and TRBJ2-3; D is perhaps TRBD1 (5 bases). Trimming left V 0 bases short and J 7 bases short, with 15 bases between. The CDR3 consists of 15 residues. Germline V gives CDR1 SGHRS, CDR2 YFSETQ. CDR3 region: CASSLGGSKEYTQYF. CDR3 nucleotides: TGCGCCAGCAGCTTGGGGGGCAGCAAGGAGTATACGCAGTATTTT. Drawing the rest from reference TRBV5-1 and TRBJ2-3, the complete variable domain is KAGVTQTPRYLIKTRGQQVTLSCSPISGHRSVSWYQQTPGQGLQFLFEYFSETQRNKGNFPGRFSGRQFSNSRSEMNVSTLELGDSALYLCASSLGGSKEYTQYFGPGTRLTVL.